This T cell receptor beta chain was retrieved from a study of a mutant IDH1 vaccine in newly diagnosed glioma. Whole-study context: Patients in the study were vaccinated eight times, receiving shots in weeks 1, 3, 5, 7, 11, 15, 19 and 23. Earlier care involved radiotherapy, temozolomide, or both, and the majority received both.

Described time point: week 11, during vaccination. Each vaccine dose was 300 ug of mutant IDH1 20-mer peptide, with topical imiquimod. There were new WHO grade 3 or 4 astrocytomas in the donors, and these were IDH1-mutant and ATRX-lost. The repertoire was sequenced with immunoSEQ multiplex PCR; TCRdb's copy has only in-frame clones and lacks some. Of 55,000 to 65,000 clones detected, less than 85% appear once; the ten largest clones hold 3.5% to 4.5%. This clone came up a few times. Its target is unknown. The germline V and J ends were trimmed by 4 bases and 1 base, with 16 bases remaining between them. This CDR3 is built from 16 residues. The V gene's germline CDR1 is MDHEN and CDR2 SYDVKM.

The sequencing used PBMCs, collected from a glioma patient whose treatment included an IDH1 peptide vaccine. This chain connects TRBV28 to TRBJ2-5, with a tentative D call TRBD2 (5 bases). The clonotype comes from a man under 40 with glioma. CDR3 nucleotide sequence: TGTGCCAGCAGTTCCCCCAGTGAGCGGACCCAAGAGACCCAGTACTTC. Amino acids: CASSSPSERTQETQYF. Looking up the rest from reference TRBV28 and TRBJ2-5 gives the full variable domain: DVKVTQSSRYLVKRTGEKVFLECVQDMDHENMFWYRQDPGLGLRLIYFSYDVKMKEKGDIPEGYSVSREKKERFSLILESASTNQTSMYLCASSSPSERTQETQYFGPGTRLLVL.